This T cell receptor (beta chain) originates from a study of blood T cell repertoires in COVID-19. Study information: Researchers got acute and convalescent COVID-19 samples from the United States, Italy and Spain. From T cells, B-cell-depleted T cells, or PBMCs came the material, which was cDNA or gDNA.

Original analysis: The authors estimated nucleated cell counts from reference gene primer amplification. The protocol was immunoSEQ multiplex PCR, while the TCRdb copy is restricted to in-frame clones and leaves out a portion. That table furnishes V, J and clone size, whereas the DNA furnished D and trimming. The table has over 150,000 clones, about four fifths seen once. This CDR3 has 15 amino acids. The germline V gene encodes CDR1 MNHEY and CDR2 SMNVEV (reference sequence). V lost 5 bases to trimming and J lost 2 bases; unmatched junction nucleotides: 8. J is TRBJ1-1 and V is TRBV27, with 7 bases identical to TRBD1. The source material was peripheral blood. The TCR comes from a woman of 80 years or more with acute or convalescent COVID-19. In DNA, the CDR3 is TGTGCCAGCAGTCCCAGGACAGGAGAAAACACTGAAGCTTTCTTT. Its translation: CASSPRTGENTEAFF.